The present TCR beta chain was sequenced within a study of blood T cell repertoires in COVID-19. Study overall: PBMCs, B-cell-depleted T cells, or T cells were the source of the cDNA or gDNA that made up the material.

Using immunoSEQ multiplex PCR, the repertoire was profiled, and TCRdb retains in-frame clones only, with some absent. In the table there are over 150,000 clones, approximately 83% of which are singletons. The CDR3 runs 13 residues. The ends were cut back, 7 bases at V and 5 bases at J, with 13 bases in the middle. The material sequenced was peripheral blood. The source is a man aged 50-60 years with active or convalescent COVID-19. This sequence joins TRBV12-3 or TRBV12-4 and TRBJ2-3; weak D call: TRBD2 (5 bases). The chain's CDR3 is CASNRPRGDTQYF. CDR3 coding DNA: TGTGCCAGCAACAGACCCCGGGGAGATACGCAGTATTTT.